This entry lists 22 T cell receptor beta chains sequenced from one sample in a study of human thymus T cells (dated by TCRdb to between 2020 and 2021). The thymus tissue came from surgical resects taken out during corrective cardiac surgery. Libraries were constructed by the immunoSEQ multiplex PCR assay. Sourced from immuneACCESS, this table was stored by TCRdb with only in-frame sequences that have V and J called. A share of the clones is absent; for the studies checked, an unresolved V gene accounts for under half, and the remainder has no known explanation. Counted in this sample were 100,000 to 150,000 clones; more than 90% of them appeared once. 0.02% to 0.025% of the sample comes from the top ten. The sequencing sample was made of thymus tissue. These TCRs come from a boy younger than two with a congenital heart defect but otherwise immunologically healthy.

The CDR3 sequence is CASSVGPEDGYTF. CDR3 DNA: TGTGCCAGCAGCGTAGGTCCGGAAGATGGCTACACCTTC. This rearrangement joins TRBV9 to TRBJ1-2, with D unresolved. CDR1 and CDR2 from the germline V gene are SGDLS and YYNGEE. V was shortened by 0 bases and J by 6 bases, with 9 bases between the two germline ends. The CDR3 has 13 residues.

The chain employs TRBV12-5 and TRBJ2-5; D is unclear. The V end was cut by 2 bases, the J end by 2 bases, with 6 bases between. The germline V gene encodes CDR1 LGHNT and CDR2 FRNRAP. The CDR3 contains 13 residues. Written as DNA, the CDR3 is TGTGCTAGTGGTTTGCGGAGACAAGAGACCCAGTACTTC. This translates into CASGLRRQETQYF.

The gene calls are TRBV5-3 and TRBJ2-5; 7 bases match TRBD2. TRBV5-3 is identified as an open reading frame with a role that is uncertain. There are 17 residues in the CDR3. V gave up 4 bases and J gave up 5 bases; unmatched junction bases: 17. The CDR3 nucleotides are TGTGCCAGAAGCCGTAAAATAGGACTAGTGTGCGGTGAGACCCAGTACTTC. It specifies CARSRKIGLVCGETQYF.

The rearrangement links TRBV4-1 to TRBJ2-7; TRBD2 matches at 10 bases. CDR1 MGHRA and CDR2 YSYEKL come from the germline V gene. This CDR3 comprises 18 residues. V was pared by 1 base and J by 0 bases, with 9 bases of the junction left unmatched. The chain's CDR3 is CASSQVPSGGIGSYEQYF. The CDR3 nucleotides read TGCGCCAGCAGCCAAGTTCCTAGCGGGGGTATAGGCTCCTACGAGCAGTACTTC.

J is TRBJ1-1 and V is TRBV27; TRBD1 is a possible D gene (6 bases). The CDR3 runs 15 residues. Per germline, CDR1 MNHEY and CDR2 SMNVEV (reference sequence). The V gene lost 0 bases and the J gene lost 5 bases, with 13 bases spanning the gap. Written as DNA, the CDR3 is TGTGCCAGCAGTTTATCCTCCAGGGGACGGACTGAAGCTTTCTTT. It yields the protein CASSLSSRGRTEAFF.

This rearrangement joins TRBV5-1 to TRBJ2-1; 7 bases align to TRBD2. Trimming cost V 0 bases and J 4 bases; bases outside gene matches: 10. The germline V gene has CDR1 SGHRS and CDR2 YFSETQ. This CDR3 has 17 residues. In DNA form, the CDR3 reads TGCGCCAGCAGCTTGGCCCGGTGGCGGGGGTCTTACAATGAGCAGTTCTTC. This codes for CASSLARWRGSYNEQFF. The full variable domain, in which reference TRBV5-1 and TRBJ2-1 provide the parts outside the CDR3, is KAGVTQTPRYLIKTRGQQVTLSCSPISGHRSVSWYQQTPGQGLQFLFEYFSETQRNKGNFPGRFSGRQFSNSRSEMNVSTLELGDSALYLCASSLARWRGSYNEQFFGPGTRLTVL.

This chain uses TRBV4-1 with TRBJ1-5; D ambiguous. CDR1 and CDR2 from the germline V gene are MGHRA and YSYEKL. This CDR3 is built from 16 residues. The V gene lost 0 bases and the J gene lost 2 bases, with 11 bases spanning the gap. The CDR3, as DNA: TGCGCCAGCAGCCAAGAGGCCGTCCAGGGCAATCAGCCCCAGCATTTT. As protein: CASSQEAVQGNQPQHF.

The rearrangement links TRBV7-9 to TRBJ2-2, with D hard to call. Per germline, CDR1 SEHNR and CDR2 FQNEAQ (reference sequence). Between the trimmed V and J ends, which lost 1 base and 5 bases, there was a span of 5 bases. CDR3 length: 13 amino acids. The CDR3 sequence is CASSLVLTGELFF. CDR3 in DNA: TGTGCCAGCAGCTTAGTTCTTACCGGGGAGCTGTTTTTT.

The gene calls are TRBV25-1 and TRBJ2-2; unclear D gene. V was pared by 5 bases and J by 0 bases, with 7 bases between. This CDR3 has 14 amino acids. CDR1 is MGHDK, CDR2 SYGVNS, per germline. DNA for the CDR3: TGTGCCAGCAGTTCTGACACGAACACCGGGGAGCTGTTTTTT. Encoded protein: CASSSDTNTGELFF.

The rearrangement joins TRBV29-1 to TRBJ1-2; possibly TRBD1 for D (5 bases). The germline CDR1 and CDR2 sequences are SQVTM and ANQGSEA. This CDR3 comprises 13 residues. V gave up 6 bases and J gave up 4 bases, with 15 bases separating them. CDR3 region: CSVDQGWGYGYTF. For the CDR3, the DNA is TGCAGCGTCGACCAGGGCTGGGGCTATGGCTACACCTTC.

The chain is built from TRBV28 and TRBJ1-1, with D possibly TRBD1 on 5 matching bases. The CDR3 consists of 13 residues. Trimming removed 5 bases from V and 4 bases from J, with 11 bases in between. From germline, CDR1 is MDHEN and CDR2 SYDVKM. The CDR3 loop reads CASSLQAPTEAFF. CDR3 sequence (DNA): TGTGCCAGCAGTCTACAGGCCCCCACTGAAGCTTTCTTT. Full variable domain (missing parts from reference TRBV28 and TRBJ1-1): DVKVTQSSRYLVKRTGEKVFLECVQDMDHENMFWYRQDPGLGLRLIYFSYDVKMKEKGDIPEGYSVSREKKERFSLILESASTNQTSMYLCASSLQAPTEAFFGQGTRLTVV.

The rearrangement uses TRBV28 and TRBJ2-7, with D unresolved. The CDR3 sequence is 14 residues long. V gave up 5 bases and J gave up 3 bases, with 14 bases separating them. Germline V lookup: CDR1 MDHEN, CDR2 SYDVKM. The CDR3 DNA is TGTGCCAGCAGTGAGTCATCCGACCACTACGAGCAGTACTTC. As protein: CASSESSDHYEQYF.

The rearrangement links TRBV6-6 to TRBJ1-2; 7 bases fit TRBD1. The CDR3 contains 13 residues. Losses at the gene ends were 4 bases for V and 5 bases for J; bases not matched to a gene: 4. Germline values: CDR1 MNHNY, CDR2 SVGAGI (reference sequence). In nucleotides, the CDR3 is TGTGCCAGCAGTTTTCCAGGGGGATATGGCTACACCTTC. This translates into CASSFPGGYGYTF.

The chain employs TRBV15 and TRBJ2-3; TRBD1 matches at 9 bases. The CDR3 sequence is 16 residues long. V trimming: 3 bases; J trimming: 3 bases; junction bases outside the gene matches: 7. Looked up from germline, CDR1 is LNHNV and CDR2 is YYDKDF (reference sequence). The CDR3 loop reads CATSRTGTGSTDTQYF. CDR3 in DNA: TGTGCCACCAGCAGGACCGGGACAGGGAGTACAGATACGCAGTATTTT.

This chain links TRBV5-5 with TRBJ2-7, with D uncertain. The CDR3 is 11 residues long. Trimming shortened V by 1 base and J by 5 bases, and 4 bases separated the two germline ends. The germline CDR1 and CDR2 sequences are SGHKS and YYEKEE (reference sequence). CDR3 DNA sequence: TGTGCCAGCAGCTTGTTTAACGAGCAGTACTTC. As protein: CASSLFNEQYF.

For the CDR3, the DNA is TGTGCCAGCAGCGCCAAGAGGCGGGGGGGCCGGGGGAATGAGCAGTTCTTC. Translating gives CASSAKRRGGRGNEQFF. This sequence joins TRBV13 and TRBJ2-1; 9 positions agree with TRBD2. Germline V gene lookup returns CDR1 PRHDT and CDR2 FYEKMQ (reference sequence). The trim removed 5 bases at V and 7 bases at J, leaving 15 bases unmatched. The CDR3 is 17 amino acids.

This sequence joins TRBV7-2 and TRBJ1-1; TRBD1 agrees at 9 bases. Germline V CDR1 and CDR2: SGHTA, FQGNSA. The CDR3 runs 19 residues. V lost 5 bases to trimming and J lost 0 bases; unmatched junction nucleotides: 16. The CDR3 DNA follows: TGTGCCAGCAGCGAACAAGATGACAGGGGGGGCGTCTTGAACACTGAAGCTTTCTTT. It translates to CASSEQDDRGGVLNTEAFF.

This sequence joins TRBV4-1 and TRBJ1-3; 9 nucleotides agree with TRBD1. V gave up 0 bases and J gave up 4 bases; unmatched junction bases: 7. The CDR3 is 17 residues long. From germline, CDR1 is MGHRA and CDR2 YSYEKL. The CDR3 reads CASSQEETGGLGNTIYF. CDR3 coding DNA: TGCGCCAGCAGCCAAGAAGAAACAGGGGGCCTCGGAAACACCATATATTTT.

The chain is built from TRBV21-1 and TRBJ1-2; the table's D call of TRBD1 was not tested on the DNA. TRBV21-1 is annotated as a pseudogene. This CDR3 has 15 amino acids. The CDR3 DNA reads TGTGCCAGCAGGGAAACAGGGGGCGCGAGGTATGGCTACACCTTC. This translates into CASRETGGARYGYTF.

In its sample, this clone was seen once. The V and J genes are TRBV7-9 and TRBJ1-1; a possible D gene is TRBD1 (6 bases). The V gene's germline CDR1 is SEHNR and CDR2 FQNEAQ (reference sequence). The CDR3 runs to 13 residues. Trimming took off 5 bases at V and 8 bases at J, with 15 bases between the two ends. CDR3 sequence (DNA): TGTGCCAGCAGCACCCCCAGGGGCAGGGAAGCTTTCTTT. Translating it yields CASSTPRGREAFF. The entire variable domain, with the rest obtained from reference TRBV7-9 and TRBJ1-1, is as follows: DTGVSQNPRHKITKRGQNVTFRCDPISEHNRLYWYRQTLGQGPEFLTYFQNEAQLEKSRLLSDRFSAERPKGSFSTLEIQRTEQGDSAMYLCASSTPRGREAFFGQGTRLTVV.

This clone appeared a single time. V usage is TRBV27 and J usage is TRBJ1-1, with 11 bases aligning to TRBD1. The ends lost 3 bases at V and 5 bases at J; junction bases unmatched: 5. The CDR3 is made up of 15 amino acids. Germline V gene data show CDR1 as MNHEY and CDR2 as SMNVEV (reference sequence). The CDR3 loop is CASSFMGQGGTEAFF. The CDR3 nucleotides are TGTGCCAGCAGTTTCATGGGACAGGGGGGTACTGAAGCTTTCTTT.

The CDR3 here is CASSQTDVYTEAFF. In DNA form, the CDR3 reads TGCGCCAGCAGCCAGACAGACGTCTACACTGAAGCTTTCTTT. This chain connects TRBV4-1 to TRBJ1-1; a possible D gene is TRBD1 (5 bases). Germline CDR1 MGHRA, CDR2 YSYEKL. V lost 3 bases, J lost 3 bases, and 11 bases lay in between. The length of the CDR3 is 14 residues.